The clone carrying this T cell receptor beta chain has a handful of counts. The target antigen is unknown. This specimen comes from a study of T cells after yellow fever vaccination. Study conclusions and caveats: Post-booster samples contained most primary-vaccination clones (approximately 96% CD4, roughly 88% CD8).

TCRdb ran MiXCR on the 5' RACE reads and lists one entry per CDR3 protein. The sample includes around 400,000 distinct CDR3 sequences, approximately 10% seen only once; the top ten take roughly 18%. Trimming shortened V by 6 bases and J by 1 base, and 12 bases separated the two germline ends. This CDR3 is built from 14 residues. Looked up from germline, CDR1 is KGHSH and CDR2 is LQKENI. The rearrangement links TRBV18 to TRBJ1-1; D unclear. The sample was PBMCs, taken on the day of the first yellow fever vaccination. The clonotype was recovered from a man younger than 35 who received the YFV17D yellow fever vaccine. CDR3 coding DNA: TGTGCCAGCTCGTTCGCGACCCAGAACACTGAAGCTTTCTTT. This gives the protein CASSFATQNTEAFF.